A selection of T cell receptor beta chains follows, all from one sample in a study of control samples from healthy donors and cancer patients. Some clones are missing from TCRdb's copy, which holds only in-frame ones; the method was immunoSEQ multiplex PCR. The profile shows about 80,000 clones, roughly 84% of them singletons. The sample taken for sequencing was blood. These receptors were obtained from a woman aged 45 to 65 in good health. Both conserved end residues are part of each CDR3. D genes are given only for firm matches. Size is omitted from some rows. Given values are once, few, many or a class for expanded clones.

DNA | CDR3 | D | length | size | J | V
TGTGCCAGCAGCCCTTTGGGGAAATCCGCCTACGAGCAGTACTTC | CASSPLGKSAYEQYF | . | 15 | . | TRBJ2-7 | TRBV5-6
TGTGCCTGGGCGCTGGGACGTAACGTCGCATGGGCCGAGCAGTACTTC | CAWALGRNVAWAEQYF | . | 16 | . | TRBJ2-7 | TRBV30
TGTGCCAGCAGCCAAGTCCGGGCTGAAAATACGCAGTATTTT | CASSQVRAENTQYF | . | 14 | . | TRBJ2-3 | TRBV4-2
TGTGCCAGCAGCATGGGACTGAGCTACGAGCAGTACTTC | CASSMGLSYEQYF | . | 13 | . | TRBJ2-7 | TRBV5-4
TGCGCCAGCAGCTTGGATGCTACTACGGGTGGAAACACCATATATTTT | CASSLDATTGGNTIYF | . | 16 | once | TRBJ1-3 | TRBV5-1
TGTGCCAACCACGGATCCCCCTTACAGGGACTTGATTCACCCCTCCACTTT | CANHGSPLQGLDSPLHF | . | 17 | . | TRBJ1-6 | TRBV2
TGCAGCGGGGTGTACCAGGCAGGAAACACCATATATTTT | CSGVYQAGNTIYF | . | 13 | . | TRBJ1-3 | TRBV29-1
TGTGCCAGCAGCCGGTTGGTGGATTTCACAGATACGCAGTATTTT | CASSRLVDFTDTQYF | . | 15 | . | TRBJ2-3 | TRBV5-5
TGCGCCAGCAGCCGGGAGGGCTATCTCTACGAGCAGTACTTC | CASSREGYLYEQYF | TRBD2 | 14 | . | TRBJ2-7 | TRBV5-1
TGTGCCAGCAGCGGCCTCGGCGGTGAAAAACTGTTTTTT | CASSGLGGEKLFF | . | 13 | few | TRBJ1-4 | TRBV9
TGTGCCAGCACCCGGCGGGGGCCCTCCTACGAGCAGTACTTC | CASTRRGPSYEQYF | . | 14 | . | TRBJ2-7 | TRBV28
TGTGCCATCAGTGCTGGGGATGGGCGGCCCCAGCATTTT | CAISAGDGRPQHF | . | 13 | . | TRBJ1-5 | TRBV10-3
TGTGCCAGCAGCTTGGAACAGGCGATGTACGAGCAGTACTTC | CASSLEQAMYEQYF | . | 14 | . | TRBJ2-7 | TRBV5-5
TGCGCCAGACTTGGTCTCTCCTGGGAGGTCGGGAACACTGAAGCTTTCTTT | CARLGLSWEVGNTEAFF | . | 17 | . | TRBJ1-1 | TRBV10-1
TGTGCCAGCAGCTTGGGAGGGTTCGGACAGGGGACGGCTTTCTTT | CASSLGGFGQGTAFF | TRBD1 | 15 | . | TRBJ1-1 | TRBV5-6
TGTGCCACCAGCGAGGGGACACAGGGGGATGGCTACACCTTC | CATSEGTQGDGYTF | TRBD1 | 14 | . | TRBJ1-2 | TRBV24-1
TGTGCCAGCAGCCAGGGACAGGGACCCCACAATGAGCAGTTCTTC | CASSQGQGPHNEQFF | TRBD1 | 15 | . | TRBJ2-1 | TRBV4-2
TGTGCCAGCAGTGAGGAGGGTATCTATAATTCACCCCTCCACTTT | CASSEEGIYNSPLHF | . | 15 | . | TRBJ1-6 | TRBV25-1
TGTGCCAGCAGTTTATTAGGGTATGAAAAACTGTTTTTT | CASSLLGYEKLFF | . | 13 | . | TRBJ1-4 | TRBV12-3/TRBV12-4
TGTGCCAGCAGCTTATATGGGCGGCCGAACACTGAAGCTTTCTTT | CASSLYGRPNTEAFF | . | 15 | . | TRBJ1-1 | TRBV7-8
TGTGCCAGCAGTGAAAAGTTAGGGGATACTGAAGCTTTCTTT | CASSEKLGDTEAFF | . | 14 | . | TRBJ1-1 | TRBV9
TGTGCCAGCAGCTTGGATTCCGGGGGTGAACTGTTTTTT | CASSLDSGGELFF | . | 13 | . | TRBJ1-4 | TRBV5-4
TGTGCCAGTAGTTCAGGATCTGGAAACACCATATATTTT | CASSSGSGNTIYF | . | 13 | few | TRBJ1-3 | TRBV19
TGTGCCAGCAGCCAAGATCTAAGCAGGTTCTACGAGCAGTACTTC | CASSQDLSRFYEQYF | . | 15 | . | TRBJ2-7 | TRBV4-2
TGCGCCAGCAGAGGGACAGCCGATAGGGCACCCCTCCACTTT | CASRGTADRAPLHF | TRBD1 | 14 | . | TRBJ1-6 | TRBV10-1
TGTGCCAGCAGCATCCTGGAGACCCAGTACTTC | CASSILETQYF | . | 11 | . | TRBJ2-5 | TRBV14
TGTGCCAGCAGTCGACAGGACTCTGGAAACACCATATATTTT | CASSRQDSGNTIYF | . | 14 | . | TRBJ1-3 | TRBV6-5
TGTGCCAGCAGGGAGGTCCTGAACACTGAAGCTTTCTTT | CASREVLNTEAFF | . | 13 | few | TRBJ1-1 | TRBV6-5
TGTGCCAGCAGCGCACAGGGATTAATCCTCTCTGGAAACACCATATATTTT | CASSAQGLILSGNTIYF | . | 17 | . | TRBJ1-3 | TRBV7-9
TGCGCCAGCAGCTTTACACCGAAGGGGAACACTGAAGCTTTCTTT | CASSFTPKGNTEAFF | . | 15 | . | TRBJ1-1 | TRBV5-1
TGCGCCAGCAGCCAAGCCCTAGCGTCAAACTCCTACGAGCAGTACTTC | CASSQALASNSYEQYF | . | 16 | . | TRBJ2-7 | TRBV4-1
TGTGCCAGCAGTCCTGGGACAGGCTACGAGCAGTACTTC | CASSPGTGYEQYF | TRBD1 | 13 | . | TRBJ2-7 | TRBV27
TGTGCCACCCTAGCCAAAAACATTCAGTACTTC | CATLAKNIQYF | . | 11 | once | TRBJ2-4 | TRBV2
TGTGCCAGCTCACGCCCTAACTATGGCTACACCTTC | CASSRPNYGYTF | . | 12 | . | TRBJ1-2 | TRBV18
TGTGCCACCAGCAGAGATCGCTCTTCTGGAAACACCATATATTTT | CATSRDRSSGNTIYF | . | 15 | . | TRBJ1-3 | TRBV15
TGTGCCAGCAGTTTTGGGTTTGAACTGTTTTTT | CASSFGFELFF | . | 11 | . | TRBJ1-4 | TRBV12-3/TRBV12-4
TGTGCCAGCAGCGGCTACGCGGGGTTCCATGAGCAGTTCTTC | CASSGYAGFHEQFF | . | 14 | . | TRBJ2-1 | TRBV7-9
TGTGCCAGCAGCCGGACAGGGGGAAGTCAGCCCCAGCATTTT | CASSRTGGSQPQHF | TRBD1 | 14 | . | TRBJ1-5 | TRBV4-2
TGTGCCAGCAGCCAGGGAAGTGGGACAGGGTTAGCCCAGCCCCAGCATTTT | CASSQGSGTGLAQPQHF | TRBD1 | 17 | few | TRBJ1-5 | TRBV3-1/TRBV3-2
TGTGCCAGCAGCCGGAATTATGTCGAGCAGTACTTC | CASSRNYVEQYF | . | 12 | . | TRBJ2-7 | TRBV12-3/TRBV12-4
TGTGCCAGCAGTGTAGGGGTGAACACTGAAGCTTTCTTT | CASSVGVNTEAFF | . | 13 | once | TRBJ1-1 | TRBV25-1
TGTGCCAGCAGCTTGGAAGCTTGGCGGCCCACAGATACGCAGTATTTT | CASSLEAWRPTDTQYF | . | 16 | . | TRBJ2-3 | TRBV5-5
TGTGCCAGCAGCCCCCGACAGGAGTCCTATAATTCACCCCTCCACTTT | CASSPRQESYNSPLHF | . | 16 | . | TRBJ1-6 | TRBV9
TGTGCCAGCAGCTTAGGCCTACAGGGGGATTCGGCTTTCTTT | CASSLGLQGDSAFF | TRBD1 | 14 | . | TRBJ1-1 | TRBV7-2
TGTGCCAGTAGCTGGGGGAAGGGGCTTAACACTGAAGCTTTCTTT | CASSWGKGLNTEAFF | . | 15 | . | TRBJ1-1 | TRBV19
TGTGCCAGCAGCCAGGGGTACGAGCAGTACTTC | CASSQGYEQYF | . | 11 | few | TRBJ2-7 | TRBV14
TGTGCCAGCAGCTTAGTGGCCGGGAGCCTAATGGGATACGAGCAGTACTTC | CASSLVAGSLMGYEQYF | . | 17 | . | TRBJ2-7 | TRBV11-2
TGTGCCAGTAGTCCCAGACTAGCGGGTCTCACCGGGGAGCTGTTTTTT | CASSPRLAGLTGELFF | TRBD2 | 16 | . | TRBJ2-2 | TRBV19
TGCAGCGTTGAAGACCCATTGGACAGACAAACGCTGTTTTTT | CSVEDPLDRQTLFF | . | 14 | . | TRBJ2-2 | TRBV29-1
TGCAGCGCTAGCCGTAACACCGGGGAGCTGTTTTTT | CSASRNTGELFF | . | 12 | once | TRBJ2-2 | TRBV29-1
TGTGCCAGCAGACCCCGACGGGTACCCACTGAAGCTTTCTTT | CASRPRRVPTEAFF | . | 14 | . | TRBJ1-1 | TRBV5-6